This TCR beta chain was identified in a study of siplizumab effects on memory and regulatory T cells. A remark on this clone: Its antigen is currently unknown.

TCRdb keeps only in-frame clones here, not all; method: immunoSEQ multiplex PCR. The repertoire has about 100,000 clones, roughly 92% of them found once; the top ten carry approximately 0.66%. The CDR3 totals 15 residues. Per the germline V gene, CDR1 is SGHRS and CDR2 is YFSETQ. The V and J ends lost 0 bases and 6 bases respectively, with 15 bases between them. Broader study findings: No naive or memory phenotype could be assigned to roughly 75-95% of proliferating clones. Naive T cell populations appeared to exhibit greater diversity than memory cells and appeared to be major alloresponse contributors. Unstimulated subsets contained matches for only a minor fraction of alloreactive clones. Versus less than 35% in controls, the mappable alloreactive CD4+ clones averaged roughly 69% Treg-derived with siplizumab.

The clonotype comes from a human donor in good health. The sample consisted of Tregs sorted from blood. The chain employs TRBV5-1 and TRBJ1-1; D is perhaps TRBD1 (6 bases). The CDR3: CASSLELGGAAEAFF. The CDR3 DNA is TGCGCCAGCAGCTTGGAGCTAGGGGGGGCGGCTGAAGCTTTCTTT.